Listed below are T cell receptor beta chains from one sample, sequenced in a study of CD8+CD57+ T cells in acquired aplastic anemia. Each CDR3 protein gets one entry after TCRdb re-called the reads with MiXCR. In the table there are 200,000 to 250,000 distinct CDR3 sequences, roughly 33% of which are singletons. Sequencing was carried out using sorted CD4+, CD8+, or CD8+CD57+ T cells (not recorded which) from PBMCs. The receptors come from a human donor in good health, serving as a control. Each CDR3 is given with its conserved first and last residue.

V gene	J gene	CDR3 protein
TRBV2	TRBJ2-1	CASVQGGGSVHNEQFF
TRBV6-5	TRBJ2-7	CASSYRRLAGDEQYF
TRBV13	TRBJ2-1	CASSLFFESLSGDYNEQFF
TRBV30	TRBJ1-2	CAWSLGRPAYGYTF
TRBV2	TRBJ2-7	CASRKDGRLTDEQYF
TRBV2	TRBJ1-1	CASAGQMNTEAFF
TRBV7-2	TRBJ1-1	CASRHPGTKSTEAFF
TRBV24-1	TRBJ2-3	CATSVSGGADTQYF
TRBV24-1	TRBJ2-2	CATSRIQGDTGELFF
TRBV10-3	TRBJ1-1	CAISDREAHEAFF
TRBV10-3	TRBJ2-7	CAISAQGYPYEQYF
TRBV19	TRBJ1-6	CASETGTGDSPLHF
TRBV20-1	NA	CSARGTGVHEQFF
TRBV20-1	TRBJ2-1	CSAARTGGGTYNEQFF
TRBV10-2	TRBJ2-7	CASSELTGAGLYEQYF
TRBV5-1	TRBJ2-3	CASSLGSAGDTDTQYF
TRBV12-3/TRBV12-4	TRBJ2-1	CASSFDGEQFF
TRBV20-1	TRBJ1-2	CSARSGGYGYTF
TRBV5-1	TRBJ2-1	CASSSPGLGQFF
TRBV20-1	TRBJ1-6	CSARARDRGWNSPLHF
TRBV19	TRBJ1-1	CASSITGHRTEAFF
TRBV7-2	TRBJ1-5	CASSLQGPYQPQHF
TRBV20-1	TRBJ2-5	CSARDHQGETQYF
TRBV5-5	TRBJ2-2	CASSRNWLGELFF
TRBV2	TRBJ1-6	CASSVLDGPILYNSPLHF
TRBV20-1	TRBJ1-1	CSARKQGPTEAFF